These 21 T cell receptor beta chains were all obtained from the same sample, sequenced in a study of shared clonotypes between healthy human individuals (dated by TCRdb to 2020 to 2022). Libraries were constructed by the immunoSEQ multiplex PCR assay. TCRdb provides this immuneACCESS table in a form limited to in-frame rearrangements. Some clones are lacking; in checked studies, under half of them reflect an unresolved V gene, and why the rest are absent is not known. The sample has fewer than 2.5 million clones on record, 93% of them singletons. More than 0.35% of the sample belongs to the ten largest clones. Input material: naive CD4+ T cells from PBMCs. The cell subset or site label of this sample denotes: CD45RA+ positively selected. The receptors stem from a young man in good health. Some clones in this sample may be carry-over from other donors' samples.

The V and J genes are TRBV28 and TRBJ1-2; tentatively, D is TRBD1 (5 bases). V was shortened by 6 bases and J by 8 bases, with 16 bases between the two germline ends. Germline lookup yields CDR1 MDHEN and CDR2 SYDVKM. The length of the CDR3 is 13 residues. The chain's CDR3 is CASRINRMEGYTF. In DNA form, the CDR3 reads TGTGCCAGCAGAATAAACAGGATGGAGGGCTACACCTTC.

The chain uses TRBV28 and TRBJ1-2, with 7 bases that match TRBD1. Germline CDR1 and CDR2: MDHEN and SYDVKM. This CDR3 is built from 12 residues. V dropped 4 bases and J dropped 8; count of bases not matched to a gene: 4. CDR3: CASSYTGAGYTF. CDR3 in DNA: TGTGCCAGCAGTTATACAGGGGCAGGCTACACCTTC.

The chain links TRBV19 to TRBJ1-1; a weak D match, TRBD1 (6 bases). In germline, CDR1 is LNHDA, CDR2 SQIVND (reference sequence). The V gene lost 4 bases and the J gene lost 0 bases, with 24 bases spanning the gap. This CDR3 comprises 19 residues. For the CDR3, the DNA is TGTGCCAGTAGTAACGGGCTGACAGGTCTCCTACTTTTGAACACTGAAGCTTTCTTT. Amino acids: CASSNGLTGLLLLNTEAFF.

This chain uses TRBV29-1 with TRBJ1-5; 8 nucleotides match TRBD1. The V and J ends lost 3 bases and 2 bases, in that order; junction bases with no gene match: 9. The CDR3 has 16 residues. In germline, CDR1 is SQVTM, CDR2 ANQGSEA. The CDR3 loop reads CSVESPDRDRNQPQHF. For the CDR3, the DNA is TGCAGCGTTGAGTCTCCGGACAGGGATCGCAATCAGCCCCAGCATTTT.

The J gene is TRBJ2-7, the V gene TRBV7-3; the D gene is possibly TRBD2 (6 bases). V dropped 4 bases and J dropped 2 bases, with 15 bases sitting between them. This CDR3 region has 15 residues. Germline-derived CDR1 and CDR2 are SGHTA and FQGTGA. The CDR3 spells CASSSKAGLPYEQYF. The CDR3 region has the DNA TGTGCCAGCAGCTCCAAGGCGGGACTCCCCTACGAGCAGTACTTC. The variable domain in full, with the rest retrieved from reference TRBV7-3 and TRBJ2-7, is GAGVSQTPSNKVTEKGKYVELRCDPISGHTALYWYRQSLGQGPEFLIYFQGTGAADDSGLPNDRFFAVRPEGSVSTLKIQRTERGDSAVYLCASSSKAGLPYEQYFGPGTRLTVT.

The rearrangement uses TRBV27 and TRBJ2-3, with TRBD2 identical over 9 bases. The CDR3 sequence is 16 residues long. From germline, CDR1 is MNHEY and CDR2 SMNVEV (reference sequence). V lost 2 bases and J lost 4; bases outside the gene matches: 7. This CDR3 is CASSLRSLAGSDTQYF. The DNA of the CDR3 is TGTGCCAGCAGTTTAAGGAGTCTAGCGGGATCAGATACGCAGTATTTT.

The chain is built from TRBV5-1 and TRBJ1-3; perhaps TRBD1 as D (6 bases). CDR3 length equals 14 residues. Per the germline V gene, CDR1 is SGHRS and CDR2 is YFSETQ. V was shortened by 2 bases and J by 4 bases, with 10 bases between the two germline ends. The CDR3 reads CASSFQGLGNTIYF. CDR3 DNA: TGCGCCAGCAGCTTCCAGGGGCTCGGAAACACCATATATTTT.

The chain uses TRBV6-6 and TRBJ1-4, with 10 bases matching TRBD1. Losses at the gene ends were 8 bases for V and 5 bases for J; bases not matched to a gene: 2. CDR1 and CDR2 (germline): MNHNY, SVGAGI (reference sequence). This CDR3 contains 13 residues. Here the CDR3 reads CASQGQGNEKLFF. The DNA of the CDR3 is TGTGCCAGCCAGGGACAGGGGAATGAAAAACTGTTTTTT.

The J gene is TRBJ1-2, the V gene TRBV4-1, with 8 bases aligning to TRBD1. V was pared by 3 bases and J by 6 bases, with 6 bases of the junction left unmatched. This CDR3 region has 14 residues. CDR1 and CDR2 (germline): MGHRA, YSYEKL. Here the CDR3 DNA reads TGCGCCAGCAGCCACCCGACAGGGGCAGATGGCTACACCTTC. Amino acid sequence: CASSHPTGADGYTF.

The chain combines TRBV28 with TRBJ2-6; TRBD2 matches at 12 bases. Trimming took 5 bases from V and 0 from J; bases not matched to a gene: 5. The germline gives CDR1 MDHEN, CDR2 SYDVKM. This CDR3 comprises 18 residues. In DNA form, the CDR3 reads TGTGCCAGCAGTCCCGGGACTAGCGGGTTCTCTGGGGCCAACGTCCTGACTTTC. Amino acid sequence: CASSPGTSGFSGANVLTF.

The chain couples TRBV7-6 to TRBJ2-7, with D possibly being TRBD1 (6 bases). Trimming pared 4 bases from V and 2 bases from J, leaving 12 bases between. The CDR3 runs to 14 residues. Germline lookup yields CDR1 SGHVS and CDR2 FNYEAQ. This CDR3 is CASSYRDGTYEQYF. For the CDR3, the DNA is TGTGCCAGCAGCTACAGGGATGGGACCTACGAGCAGTACTTC.

This clone has only one observation. The chain links TRBV28 to TRBJ1-4; D may be TRBD1 (5 bases). The CDR3 consists of 14 residues. Trimming removed 8 bases from V and 8 bases from J, with 18 bases in between. Germline V gene sequence: CDR1 MDHEN, CDR2 SYDVKM. The CDR3 loop is CASCRGGKEEKLFF. CDR3 in DNA: TGTGCCAGCTGCCGGGGGGGGAAGGAAGAAAAACTGTTTTTT.

This chain uses TRBV11-2 with TRBJ1-1; the D is unclear. This CDR3 is 14 amino acids long. Germline values: CDR1 SGHAT, CDR2 FQNNGV. V was cut by 1 base and J by 5 bases, with 11 bases left in between. CDR3 sequence reads: CASSLVPVGTEAFF. In DNA form, the CDR3 reads TGTGCCAGCAGCTTAGTTCCGGTAGGGACTGAAGCTTTCTTT.

This chain uses TRBV6-6 with TRBJ1-1; 10 bases map to TRBD1. The CDR3 contains 14 residues. V shed 6 bases and J 5 bases; nucleotides not matched to a gene: 6. Germline V gene lookup returns CDR1 MNHNY and CDR2 SVGAGI (reference sequence). CDR3 amino acids: CASSDRGRRTEAFF. Written as DNA, the CDR3 is TGTGCCAGCAGCGACAGGGGGCGCAGGACTGAAGCTTTCTTT.

The V gene is TRBV7-9, the J gene TRBJ1-1; no clear D. Trimming stripped 5 bases from V and 5 bases from J, with 12 bases between. CDR1 SEHNR and CDR2 FQNEAQ come from the germline V gene (reference sequence). This CDR3 region has 13 residues. Written as DNA, the CDR3 is TGTGCCAGCAGCCAACAGAAGTTTACTGAAGCTTTCTTT. It encodes CASSQQKFTEAFF. Drawing the rest from reference TRBV7-9 and TRBJ1-1, the complete variable domain is DTGVSQNPRHKITKRGQNVTFRCDPISEHNRLYWYRQTLGQGPEFLTYFQNEAQLEKSRLLSDRFSAERPKGSFSTLEIQRTEQGDSAMYLCASSQQKFTEAFFGQGTRLTVV.

The CDR3 region has the DNA TGTGCCAGCAACCAACAGGGGCAGAACACTGAAGCTTTCTTT. Translated, it gives CASNQQGQNTEAFF. This rearrangement joins TRBV6-6 to TRBJ1-1; the match to TRBD1 covers 7 bases. Germline values: CDR1 MNHNY, CDR2 SVGAGI (reference sequence). The CDR3 spans 14 residues. Germline trimming cut 7 bases from V and 1 base from J; bases unmatched to any gene: 6.

The chain recombines TRBV11-3 with TRBJ1-5; D is unresolved. Trimming took 4 bases from V and 3 from J, leaving 7 bases between them. CDR1 is SGHNT, CDR2 YENEEA, per germline. CDR3 length equals 13 residues. The CDR3 sequence: CASSSQNNQPQHF. The CDR3 nucleotides read TGTGCCAGCAGCTCGCAGAACAATCAGCCCCAGCATTTT.

The genes are TRBV5-1 and TRBJ2-7, with D possibly being TRBD2 (5 bases). The germline V gene encodes CDR1 SGHRS and CDR2 YFSETQ. V was clipped by 4 bases and J by 4 bases, with 9 bases between them. CDR3 length: 12 amino acids. CDR3 bases: TGCGCCAGCAGCCGGGAAGAATACGAGCAGTACTTC. This sequence encodes CASSREEYEQYF.

A remark on this clone: The sample contains more than one DNA sequence encoding this CDR3. The chain uses TRBV2 and TRBJ2-2; 10 nucleotides agree with TRBD2. Germline trimming cut 8 bases from V and 6 bases from J; bases unmatched to any gene: 6. Germline lookup yields CDR1 SNHLY and CDR2 FYNNEI. This CDR3 is 14 amino acids long. The CDR3 loop is CASGLAGVPGELFF. The CDR3 nucleotides are TGTGCCAGCGGGCTAGCGGGAGTGCCCGGGGAGCTGTTTTTT. The full variable domain, in which reference TRBV2 and TRBJ2-2 provide the parts outside the CDR3, is EPEVTQTPSHQVTQMGQEVILRCVPISNHLYFYWYRQILGQKVEFLVSFYNNEISEKSEIFDDQFSVERPDGSNFTLKIRSTKLEDSAMYFCASGLAGVPGELFFGEGSRLTVL.

Comment on this clone: An end of the junction differs from the germline gene, which may be a read error. The V and J genes are TRBV28 and TRBJ2-1; D is possibly TRBD1 (6 bases). Germline-derived CDR1 and CDR2 are MDHEN and SYDVKM. This CDR3 is built from 13 residues. The chain's CDR3 is CASSSYTGSGAIF. The DNA for the CDR3 is TGTGCCAGCAGTTCCTACACAGGGAGTGGCGCAATCTTC.

The chain recombines TRBV5-1 with TRBJ2-3; D remains ambiguous. This CDR3 has 14 amino acids. Between the trimmed V and J ends, which lost 5 bases and 0 bases, there was a span of 10 bases. Germline V gene sequence: CDR1 SGHRS, CDR2 YFSETQ. The CDR3: CASRFYDSTDTQYF. CDR3 coding DNA: TGCGCCAGCAGGTTCTACGACAGCACAGATACGCAGTATTTT.